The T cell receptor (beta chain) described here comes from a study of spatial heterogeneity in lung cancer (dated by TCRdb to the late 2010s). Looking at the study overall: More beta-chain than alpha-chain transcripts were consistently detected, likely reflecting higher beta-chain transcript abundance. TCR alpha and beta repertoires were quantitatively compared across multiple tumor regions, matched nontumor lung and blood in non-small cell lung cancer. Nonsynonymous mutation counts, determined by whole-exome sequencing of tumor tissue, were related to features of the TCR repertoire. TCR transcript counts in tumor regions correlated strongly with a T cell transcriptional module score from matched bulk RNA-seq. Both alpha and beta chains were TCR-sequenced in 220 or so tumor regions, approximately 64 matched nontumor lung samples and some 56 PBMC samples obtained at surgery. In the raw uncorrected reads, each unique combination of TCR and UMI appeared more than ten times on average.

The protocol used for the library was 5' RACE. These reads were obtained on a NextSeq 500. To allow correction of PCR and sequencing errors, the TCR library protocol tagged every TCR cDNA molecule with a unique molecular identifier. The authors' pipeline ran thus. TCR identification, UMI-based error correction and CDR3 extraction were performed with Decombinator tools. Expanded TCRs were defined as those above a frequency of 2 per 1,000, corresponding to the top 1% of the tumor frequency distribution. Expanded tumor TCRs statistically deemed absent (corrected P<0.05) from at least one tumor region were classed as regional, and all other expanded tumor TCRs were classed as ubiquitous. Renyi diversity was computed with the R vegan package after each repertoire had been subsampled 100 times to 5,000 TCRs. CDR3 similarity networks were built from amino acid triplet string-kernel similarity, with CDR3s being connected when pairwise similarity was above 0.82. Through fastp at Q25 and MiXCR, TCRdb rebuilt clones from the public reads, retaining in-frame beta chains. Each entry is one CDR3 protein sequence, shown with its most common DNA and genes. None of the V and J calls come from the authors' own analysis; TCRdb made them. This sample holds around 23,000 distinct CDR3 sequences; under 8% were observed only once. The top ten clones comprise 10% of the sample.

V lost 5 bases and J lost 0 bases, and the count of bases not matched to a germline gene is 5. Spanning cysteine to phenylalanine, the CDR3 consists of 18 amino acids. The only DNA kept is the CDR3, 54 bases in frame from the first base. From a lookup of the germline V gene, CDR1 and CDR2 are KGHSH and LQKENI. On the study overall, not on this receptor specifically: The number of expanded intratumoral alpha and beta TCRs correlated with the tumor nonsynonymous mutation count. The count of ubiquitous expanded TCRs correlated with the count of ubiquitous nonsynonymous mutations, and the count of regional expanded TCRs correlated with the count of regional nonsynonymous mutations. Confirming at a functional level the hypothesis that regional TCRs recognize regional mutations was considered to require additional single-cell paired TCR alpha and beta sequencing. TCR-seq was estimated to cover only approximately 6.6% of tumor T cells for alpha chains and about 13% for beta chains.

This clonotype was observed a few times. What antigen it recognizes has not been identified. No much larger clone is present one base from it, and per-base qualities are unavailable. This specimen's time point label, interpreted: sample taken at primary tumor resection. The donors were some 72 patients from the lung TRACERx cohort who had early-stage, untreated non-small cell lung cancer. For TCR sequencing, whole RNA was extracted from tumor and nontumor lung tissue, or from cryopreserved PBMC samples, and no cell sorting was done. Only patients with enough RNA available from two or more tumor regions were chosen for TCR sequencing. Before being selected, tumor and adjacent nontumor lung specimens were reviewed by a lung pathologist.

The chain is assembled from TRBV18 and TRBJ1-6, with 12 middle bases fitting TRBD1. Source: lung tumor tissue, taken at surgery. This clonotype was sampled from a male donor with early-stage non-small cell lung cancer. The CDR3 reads CASSTSGQGASYNSPLHF. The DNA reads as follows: TGTGCCAGCTCAACGTCGGGACAGGGGGCCTCCTATAATTCACCCCTCCACTTT.